One sample yielded the 7 T cell receptor beta chains listed below, sequenced in a study of Ad26.COV2.S vaccination and SARS-CoV-2 variants. Documented treatment: over 15 received Ad26.COV2.S at low or high dose, single or two shots; roughly 5 received placebo; per-sample allocation not given. The study sampled participants on day 63 after the first vaccine or placebo injection. Assay: immunoSEQ multiplex PCR; the TCRdb copy retains only in-frame clones and omits some. The data hold 430,000 or so clones, with 89% observed a single time. This specimen was peripheral blood, taken in a trial of Ad26.COV2.S vaccine versus placebo. The receptors stem from a person between 18 and 65 years old who received the Ad26.COV2.S COVID-19 vaccine or a placebo.

The chain joins TRBV29-1 to TRBJ1-1; no definite D call. The CDR3 covers 14 residues. The germline V and J ends were trimmed by 6 bases and 1 base, with 15 bases remaining between them. CDR1 and CDR2 (germline): SQVTM, ANQGSEA. The CDR3 sequence: CSVELRAPNTEAFF. CDR3 bases: TGCAGCGTAGAACTCCGAGCCCCGAACACTGAAGCTTTCTTT.

The V and J genes are TRBV18 and TRBJ1-1; D is ambiguous. With 0 bases removed from V and 3 bases from J, the gap between germline ends came to 8 bases. In germline, CDR1 is KGHSH, CDR2 LQKENI. The CDR3 has 14 residues. The CDR3 spells CASSPPGSYTEAFF. In DNA form, the CDR3 reads TGTGCCAGCTCACCACCGGGCAGCTACACTGAAGCTTTCTTT.

About this clone itself: Different DNA sequences within this sample yield the same CDR3. The genes are TRBV6-5 and TRBJ1-3; D not resolved. V was pared by 3 bases and J by 1 base, with 10 bases between. The CDR3 is 15 amino acids. The V gene's germline CDR1 is MNHEY and CDR2 SVGAGI. The CDR3 bases are TGTGCCAGCAGTTATTCCGGCTCTTCTGGAAACACCATATATTTT. Residues: CASSYSGSSGNTIYF.

V usage is TRBV7-2 and J usage is TRBJ1-1; D call uncertain. Trimming took off 4 bases at V and 1 base at J, with 13 bases between the two ends. The CDR3 loop spans 15 amino acids. Germline V gene data show CDR1 as SGHTA and CDR2 as FQGNSA. In nucleotides, the CDR3 is TGTGCCAGCAGCTCCACGAGAGGAGGGAACACTGAAGCTTTCTTT. This gives the protein CASSSTRGGNTEAFF.

The chain employs TRBV18 and TRBJ1-2; the D is unclear. Germline CDR1 is KGHSH and CDR2 is LQKENI. V was pared by 4 bases and J by 4 bases, with 10 bases between. The CDR3 length is 13 residues. The CDR3 here is CASSQLGFYGYTF. Written as DNA, the CDR3 is TGTGCCAGCTCACAGTTGGGGTTCTATGGCTACACCTTC.

This chain joins TRBV6-5 and TRBJ2-3; D is possibly TRBD1 or TRBD2 (5 bases each). Trimming took 1 base from V and 1 from J, leaving 9 bases between them. The CDR3 runs to 15 residues. From germline, CDR1 is MNHEY and CDR2 SVGAGI. The CDR3 region is CASSYWGGRTDTQYF. CDR3 in DNA: TGTGCCAGCAGTTACTGGGGCGGGCGCACAGATACGCAGTATTTT.

The rearrangement joins TRBV3-1 (or the pseudogene TRBV3-2) to TRBJ1-2, with 7 bases that match TRBD1. Germline CDR1 LGHDT, CDR2 YNNKEL (reference sequence). The CDR3 loop spans 14 amino acids. V shed 0 bases and J 8 bases; nucleotides not matched to a gene: 6. The CDR3 reads CASSQETGTGGYTF. The CDR3 nucleotides are TGTGCCAGCAGCCAAGAGACAGGGACGGGAGGCTACACCTTC.